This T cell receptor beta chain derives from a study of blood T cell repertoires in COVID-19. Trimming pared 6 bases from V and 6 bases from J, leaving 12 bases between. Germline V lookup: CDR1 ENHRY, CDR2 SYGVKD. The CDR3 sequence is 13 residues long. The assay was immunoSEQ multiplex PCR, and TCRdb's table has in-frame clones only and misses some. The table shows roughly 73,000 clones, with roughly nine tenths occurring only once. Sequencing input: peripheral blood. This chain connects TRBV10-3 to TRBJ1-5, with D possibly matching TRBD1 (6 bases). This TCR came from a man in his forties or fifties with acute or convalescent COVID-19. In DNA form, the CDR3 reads TGTGCCATCAGCACAGGGTTGTCTCAGCCCCAGCATTTT. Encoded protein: CAISTGLSQPQHF.